Only a few counts were recorded for the clone carrying this T cell receptor beta chain. Germline-derived CDR1 and CDR2 are SGHTA and FQGTGA. The CDR3 sequence is 14 residues long. Trimming took 5 bases from V and 2 from J, leaving 11 bases between them. This sample is drawn from a study of T cells after yellow fever vaccination. A universal primer site and UMIs were added as TCR cDNA was made by 5'RACE template switching. TCRdb used MiXCR to reprocess the 5' RACE reads, holding one entry per CDR3 protein. This sample has about 320,000 distinct CDR3 sequences, with around 10% found just once. The chain joins TRBV7-3 to TRBJ2-3; D tentatively fits TRBD1 or TRBD2 (5 bases each). The clonotype comes from a man between 18 and 29 years old who received the YFV17D yellow fever vaccine. The material was CD4+ T cells sorted from PBMCs, obtained 45 days after the yellow fever booster vaccination. The chain's CDR3 is CASSPGSFTDTQYF. The CDR3 DNA sequence: TGTGCCAGCAGCCCAGGGAGTTTCACAGATACGCAGTATTTT.